This is a list of T cell receptor beta chains from one sample in a study of blood T cell repertoires in COVID-19. Using immunoSEQ multiplex PCR, the repertoire was profiled, and TCRdb retains in-frame clones only, with some absent. The sample holds around 190,000 clones; 76% are singletons and the top ten take 8.6%. Sequencing was done on a sample of peripheral blood. The receptor set was obtained from a woman aged 50 to 65 with active or convalescent COVID-19. The CDR3 runs from the conserved cysteine through the conserved F or W. Fields, in order: CDR3 protein, CDR3 DNA, clone size, V gene, J gene, D gene. D genes are given only for firm matches. Not all rows give a size; the values are once, few, many and, for expanded clones, a class.

CDR3: CASSHGAAEQFF; DNA: TGTGCCAGCAGCCACGGAGCAGCTGAGCAGTTCTTC; size: .; V: TRBV4-2; J: TRBJ2-1; D: .
CDR3: CASSFAGANEKLFF; DNA: TGTGCCAGCAGCTTTGCAGGCGCAAATGAAAAACTGTTTTTT; size: .; V: TRBV5-5; J: TRBJ1-4; D: .
CDR3: CASSANRVGYTF; DNA: TGTGCCAGCAGTGCGAACAGGGTGGGCTACACCTTC; size: .; V: TRBV25-1; J: TRBJ1-2; D: .
CDR3: CASSSHILRGETQYF; DNA: TGTGCCAGCAGCTCTCACATACTTCGGGGAGAGACCCAGTACTTC; size: .; V: TRBV7-9; J: TRBJ2-5; D: .
CDR3: CASSPGGAGGNEQFF; DNA: TGTGCCAGCAGCCCAGGGGGCGCGGGCGGTAATGAGCAGTTCTTC; size: .; V: TRBV7-3; J: TRBJ2-1; D: TRBD1
CDR3: CASSTSRTGVRTEAFF; DNA: TGTGCCAGTAGTACTTCTAGGACAGGGGTAAGGACTGAAGCTTTCTTT; size: .; V: TRBV19; J: TRBJ1-1; D: TRBD1
CDR3: CASPNERCGIRQYF; DNA: TGTGCCAGCCCAAATGAGCGGTGCGGGATACGACAGTACTTC; size: .; V: TRBV21-1; J: TRBJ2-7; D: .
CDR3: CASSGHYSNQPQHF; DNA: TGTGCCAGTAGTGGACATTATAGCAATCAGCCCCAGCATTTT; size: .; V: TRBV19; J: TRBJ1-5; D: .
CDR3: CASSSTGTSGRTDTQYF; DNA: TGTGCCAGCAGCTCAACCGGGACTAGCGGGAGAACAGATACGCAGTATTTT; size: .; V: TRBV11-2; J: TRBJ2-3; D: TRBD2
CDR3: CASSLSGLTDTQYF; DNA: TGTGCCAGCAGCTTAAGCGGACTCACAGATACGCAGTATTTT; size: few; V: TRBV7-3; J: TRBJ2-3; D: .
CDR3: CASSFVGQGGELFF; DNA: TGTGCCAGCAGCTTTGTGGGGCAGGGCGGGGAGCTGTTTTTT; size: many; V: TRBV7-3; J: TRBJ2-2; D: .
CDR3: CASGRWEKDTQYF; DNA: TGTGCCAGTGGCCGGTGGGAGAAAGATACGCAGTATTTT; size: .; V: TRBV7-2; J: TRBJ2-3; D: .
CDR3: CASSPGQSNYGYTF; DNA: TGTGCCAGCTCACCGGGACAGTCCAACTATGGCTACACCTTC; size: .; V: TRBV18; J: TRBJ1-2; D: TRBD1
CDR3: CASSADSYNSPLHF; DNA: TGTGCCAGCAGCGCTGACAGCTATAATTCACCCCTCCACTTT; size: .; V: TRBV7-2; J: TRBJ1-6; D: .
CDR3: CASRFTYSYGYTF; DNA: TGTGCCAGCAGATTTACATACAGCTATGGCTACACCTTC; size: .; V: TRBV6-5; J: TRBJ1-2; D: .
CDR3: CASSNRTGHNTEAFF; DNA: TGTGCCAGCAGCAATCGGACAGGCCATAACACTGAAGCTTTCTTT; size: .; V: TRBV9; J: TRBJ1-1; D: TRBD1
CDR3: CASSIGTPNYGYTF; DNA: TGTGCCAGTAGTATAGGGACACCTAACTATGGCTACACCTTC; size: once; V: TRBV19; J: TRBJ1-2; D: .